Each of the 30 T cell receptor beta chains below was sequenced from the same sample in a study of T cells after yellow fever vaccination. In TCRdb, the 5' RACE reads were re-called with MiXCR into one record per CDR3 protein. Found here are under 600,000 distinct CDR3 sequences, 13% of them singletons; the top ten hold 11% to 15%. Sequencing used PBMCs, obtained on the day of the yellow fever booster vaccination. The source is a man under 40 who received the YFV17D yellow fever vaccine.

V gene TRBV21-1 combines with J gene TRBJ2-1. TRBV21-1 is tagged as a pseudogene. The CDR3 consists of 11 residues. The CDR3 spells CASREVNEQFF. CDR3 nucleotide sequence: TGTGCCAGCAGGGAAGTTAATGAGCAGTTCTTC.

CDR3 bases: TGTGCCAGCAGCTTAGCCAGGACTAGCGGGGTACACTACGAGCAGTACTTC. This sequence encodes CASSLARTSGVHYEQYF. V usage is TRBV7-2 and J usage is TRBJ2-7; the match to TRBD2 covers 12 bases. The CDR3 has 17 residues. The ends lost 0 bases at V and 3 bases at J; junction bases unmatched: 6. Germline-derived CDR1 and CDR2 are SGHTA and FQGNSA.

This chain uses TRBV6-2 or TRBV6-3 with TRBJ1-4; D remains unclear. The CDR3 covers 12 residues. Per germline, CDR1 MNHEY and CDR2 SVGEGT. V gave up 2 bases and J gave up 13 bases, with 11 bases separating them. CDR3 residues: CASSYVGFRLFF. In DNA form, the CDR3 reads TGTGCCAGCAGTTACGTCGGGTTTAGACTGTTTTTT.

Comments on this clonotype: A read error may account for a junction end that differs from germline. CDR3 sequence: CANSRTGGYKSYEQYF. CDR3 DNA: TGTGCCAACAGCCGGACAGGGGGCTATAAATCTTACGAGCAGTACTTC. This sequence joins TRBV5-5 and TRBJ2-7; 11 positions match TRBD1. Germline-derived CDR1 and CDR2 are SGHKS and YYEKEE (reference sequence). The CDR3 covers 16 residues.

This clonotype was seen at least ten times. The chain couples TRBV18 to TRBJ2-5; D gene unclear. Germline assignment: CDR1 KGHSH and CDR2 LQKENI. Deletions cut 1 base from V and 5 bases from J, with 8 bases between. The CDR3 consists of 13 residues. The CDR3 DNA sequence: TGTGCCAGCTCACCACGGCTTTTGGAGACCCAGTACTTC. Translation: CASSPRLLETQYF.

This clonotype has just a few counts. This chain connects TRBV21-1 to TRBJ1-3; no DNA check was done on the table's D call, TRBD1. TRBV21-1 is assigned pseudogene status. The CDR3 is 13 residues long. The CDR3 nucleotides read TGTGCCAGCAGCGAACAGGGGTGGGACACCATATATTTT. Its protein is CASSEQGWDTIYF.

The rearrangement uses TRBV12-3 or TRBV12-4 and TRBJ2-1, with D tentatively TRBD1 (5 bases). CDR3 length: 18 amino acids. V gave up 3 bases and J gave up 4 bases, with 22 bases separating them. CDR3 nucleotide sequence: TGTGCCAGCAGTTTGAGCAGGGCTCGAGCGCTCACGTACAATGAGCAGTTCTTC. Its translation is CASSLSRARALTYNEQFF.

The sample holds a few counts of this clonotype. The chain's CDR3 is CSARPHFPSGGGETQYF. The CDR3 DNA reads as TGCAGTGCTAGACCCCACTTTCCTAGCGGAGGGGGAGAGACCCAGTACTTC. This sequence joins TRBV20-1 and TRBJ2-5, with D possibly TRBD2 on 7 matching bases. CDR3 size: 17 residues. V was clipped by 2 bases and J by 4 bases, with 23 bases between them. In germline, CDR1 is DFQATT, CDR2 SNEGSKA (reference sequence).

This rearrangement joins TRBV23-1 to TRBJ2-3; the match to TRBD1 covers 7 bases. TRBV23-1 is designated an ORF whose function remains uncertain. The J segment lost 1 base and the V segment lost 7 bases, leaving 8 bases of the junction unmatched. There are 15 residues in the CDR3. CDR3 nucleotides: TGCGCCAGCACGCCCCGGGACAGTCGCACAGATACGCAGTATTTT. The encoded protein is CASTPRDSRTDTQYF.

The rearrangement joins TRBV20-1 to TRBJ2-3, with D tentatively TRBD2 (6 bases). This CDR3 is built from 16 residues. Per germline, CDR1 DFQATT and CDR2 SNEGSKA (reference sequence). The V end lost 4 bases, the J end lost 1 base, and 18 bases lay between the germline ends. CDR3 coding DNA: TGCAGTGCTAAAACCGGGAGCTATTGGGGCACAGATACGCAGTATTTT. This encodes CSAKTGSYWGTDTQYF.

V and J are TRBV6-2 or TRBV6-3 and TRBJ1-5; D is unresolved. Germline-derived CDR1 and CDR2 are MNHEY and SVGEGT. The V end lost 2 bases, the J end lost 5 bases, and 4 bases lay between the germline ends. The CDR3 runs 12 residues. The CDR3: CASSYGDQPQHF. CDR3 DNA: TGTGCCAGCAGTTACGGGGATCAGCCCCAGCATTTT.

V is TRBV7-9 and J is TRBJ2-7; 8 bases match TRBD1. The CDR3 loop spans 12 amino acids. CDR1 is SEHNR, CDR2 FQNEAQ, per germline (reference sequence). The trim removed 5 bases at V and 6 bases at J, leaving 3 bases unmatched. The CDR3 DNA sequence: TGTGCCAGCAGCCGAACAGGGGGCGAGCAGTACTTC. It encodes CASSRTGGEQYF.

As DNA, the CDR3 is TGCGCCAGCAGCATCGGAGAGGGCGCAGATACGCAGTATTTT. Encoded protein: CASSIGEGADTQYF. This chain joins TRBV5-1 and TRBJ2-3; maybe TRBD2 (5 bases). The V gene lost 4 bases and the J gene lost 4 bases, with 13 bases spanning the gap. The CDR3 extends over 14 amino acids. Per the germline V gene, CDR1 is SGHRS and CDR2 is YFSETQ. Supplemented by reference TRBV5-1 and TRBJ2-3, the full variable domain reads KAGVTQTPRYLIKTRGQQVTLSCSPISGHRSVSWYQQTPGQGLQFLFEYFSETQRNKGNFPGRFSGRQFSNSRSEMNVSTLELGDSALYLCASSIGEGADTQYFGPGTRLTVL.

This chain connects TRBV24-1 to TRBJ2-5; perhaps TRBD1 as D (6 bases). Trimming pared 7 bases from V and 3 bases from J, leaving 11 bases between. Germline values: CDR1 KGHDR, CDR2 SFDVKD. This CDR3 spans 13 amino acids. This CDR3 reads CATRAGDKETQYF. The CDR3 bases are TGTGCCACCAGAGCAGGGGATAAAGAGACCCAGTACTTC.

The chain recombines TRBV7-9 with TRBJ2-7; possible D gene TRBD1, 5 bases. The CDR3 length is 12 residues. V was cut by 4 bases and J by 4 bases, with 8 bases left in between. CDR1 is SEHNR and CDR2 is FQNEAQ in the germline V gene (reference sequence). The CDR3 sequence is CASSSRQYEQYF. CDR3 coding DNA: TGTGCCAGCAGCTCTAGACAGTACGAGCAGTACTTC.

This sequence joins TRBV7-8 and TRBJ2-3, with no clear D. V was shortened by 2 bases and J by 5 bases, with 14 bases between the two germline ends. The CDR3 is 15 amino acids. Per the germline V gene, CDR1 is SGHVS and CDR2 is FQNEAQ. This chain's CDR3 is CASSLKRSAKDTQYF. CDR3 sequence (DNA): TGTGCCAGCAGCTTAAAACGGAGTGCGAAAGATACGCAGTATTTT.

The chain couples TRBV7-6 to TRBJ2-3, with 13 bases identical to TRBD2. The CDR3 runs 17 residues. Per germline, CDR1 SGHVS and CDR2 FNYEAQ. Unmatched junction bases numbered 12, after V lost 6 bases and J lost 6 bases. The CDR3 coding sequence is TGTGCCAGCAGTCCCCAGAGGACTAGCGGGAGTGTGGATACGCAGTATTTT. This encodes CASSPQRTSGSVDTQYF.

The chain has TRBV20-1 and TRBJ2-1; D unclear. In germline, CDR1 is DFQATT, CDR2 SNEGSKA (reference sequence). V lost 0 bases and J lost 9, with 9 bases in between. The CDR3 length is 12 residues. The CDR3 nucleotides read TGCAGTGCTAGAGAGGGCGCGCGTGAGCAGTTCTTC. Translation gives CSAREGAREQFF.

The genes are TRBV9 and TRBJ2-5, with 7 bases lining up with TRBD2. This CDR3 region has 15 residues. With V trimmed by 0 bases and J by 4 bases, 6 bases remained unmatched. Germline CDR1 reads SGDLS; CDR2 reads YYNGEE. CDR3 loop: CASSVALLASETQYF. The DNA of the CDR3 is TGTGCCAGCAGCGTAGCTTTACTAGCGTCAGAGACCCAGTACTTC.

This clonotype has a handful of counts. The chain has TRBV27 and TRBJ2-5; D gene uncertain. Trimming removed 3 bases at V and 5 bases at J, with 13 bases between. Looked up from germline, CDR1 is MNHEY and CDR2 is SMNVEV (reference sequence). There are 14 residues in the CDR3. CDR3 sequence reads: CASSFVSQIETQYF. The DNA of the CDR3 is TGTGCCAGCAGTTTTGTCAGTCAAATCGAGACCCAGTACTTC.

This chain uses TRBV25-1 with TRBJ1-2; 11 bases align to TRBD1. V was clipped by 3 bases and J by 0 bases; unmatched bases: 6. This CDR3 spans 17 amino acids. Germline CDR1 reads MGHDK; CDR2 reads SYGVNS. CDR3 sequence (DNA): TGTGCCAGCAGTGACCCCGGGACAGGGGGAGCTAACTATGGCTACACCTTC. It is translated as CASSDPGTGGANYGYTF.

This chain connects TRBV20-1 to TRBJ1-5; D not certain. The germline gives CDR1 DFQATT, CDR2 SNEGSKA (reference sequence). V lost 5 bases, J lost 3 bases, and 11 bases lay in between. The length of the CDR3 is 13 residues. Here the CDR3 DNA reads TGCAGTGCTGGGAAGGGATACAATCAGCCCCAGCATTTT. It translates to CSAGKGYNQPQHF.

This clonotype was detected a few times. The chain is built from TRBV20-1 and TRBJ2-1; D is uncertain. CDR1 is DFQATT and CDR2 is SNEGSKA in the germline V gene (reference sequence). V lost 3 bases, J lost 0 bases, and 9 bases lay in between. CDR3 length equals 14 residues. For the CDR3, the DNA is TGCAGTGCTAGCGTGCCAGGCTCCTACAATGAGCAGTTCTTC. It yields the protein CSASVPGSYNEQFF.

V and J are TRBV7-2 and TRBJ2-7, with 12 bases identical to TRBD2. Germline CDR1 SGHTA, CDR2 FQGNSA. With V trimmed by 4 bases and J by 7 bases, 8 bases remained unmatched. The CDR3 totals 15 residues. The CDR3 sequence: CASSSLAGGPGEQYF. The CDR3 DNA sequence: TGTGCCAGCAGCTCCCTAGCGGGAGGGCCGGGGGAGCAGTACTTC.

The rearrangement uses TRBV2 and TRBJ2-7; possible D gene TRBD1, 5 bases. Germline V gene data show CDR1 as SNHLY and CDR2 as FYNNEI. V was trimmed by 7 bases and J by 6 bases, leaving 19 bases between them. This CDR3 has 14 amino acids. For the CDR3, the DNA is TGTGCCAGCATCAGGGCCGTAGTGGGCCTCGAGCAGTACTTC. It codes for CASIRAVVGLEQYF.

This clonotype has more than one count but fewer than ten. The gene calls are TRBV15 and TRBJ1-1; 7 nucleotides line up with TRBD1. This CDR3 is 14 amino acids long. Trimming removed 4 bases from V and 4 bases from J; junction bases left unmatched: 6. CDR1 is LNHNV and CDR2 is YYDKDF in the germline V gene (reference sequence). The CDR3 DNA sequence: TGTGCCACCAGCACCACCCCAGGGGGCACTGAAGCTTTCTTT. This codes for CATSTTPGGTEAFF.

The rearrangement links TRBV29-1 to TRBJ2-2; D unresolved. The CDR3 contains 13 residues. V shed 1 base and J shed 9 bases, with 12 bases lying between them. Germline-derived CDR1 and CDR2 are SQVTM and ANQGSEA. In DNA, the CDR3 is TGCAGCGTTGAAGGTCAAGATAAAAGGGAGCTGTTTTTT. This codes for CSVEGQDKRELFF.

The chain is built from TRBV6-1 and TRBJ1-2; D not certain. The CDR3 sequence is 13 residues long. From germline, CDR1 is MNHNS and CDR2 SASEGT. Trimming pared 5 bases from V and 8 bases from J, leaving 15 bases between. The CDR3 here is CASSPRSDSGYTF. CDR3 bases: TGTGCCAGCAGTCCTAGATCCGACTCGGGCTACACCTTC.

This clonotype has just a few counts. V is TRBV11-3 and J is TRBJ2-2, with 9 bases matching TRBD2. The V gene's germline CDR1 is SGHNT and CDR2 YENEEA. The CDR3 covers 16 residues. V was clipped by 3 bases and J by 4 bases; unmatched bases: 6. This chain's CDR3 is CASSFPAGGSTGELFF. The CDR3 DNA is TGTGCCAGCAGCTTCCCAGCGGGAGGTTCCACCGGGGAGCTGTTTTTT.

This clonotype was observed many times. This rearrangement joins TRBV27 to TRBJ1-1; unclear D gene. Germline V lookup: CDR1 MNHEY, CDR2 SMNVEV (reference sequence). This CDR3 comprises 16 residues. Deletions cut 3 bases from V and 0 bases from J, with 14 bases between. The CDR3 spells CASSFSPAAMNTEAFF. The CDR3 nucleotides are TGTGCCAGCAGTTTTTCCCCAGCGGCCATGAACACTGAAGCTTTCTTT.